Listed here is a single TCR beta chain. Its antigen is undetermined. These data belong to a study of CD8 T cells in ankylosing spondylitis. Regarding the study as a whole: The authors found the disease-linked clones to be CD8+ and relatively rare in peripheral blood. Reports say disease-linked clones showed up significantly more in matched ankylosing spondylitis synovial fluid. For ankylosing spondylitis blood, a TCR beta motif of several highly homologous variants appeared characteristic. Some motif variants had been reported before (in reactive arthritis synovial fluid and blood).

CDR3 length: 18 residues. Trimming removed 0 bases at V and 2 bases at J, with 19 bases between. Germline V CDR1 and CDR2: SGDLS, YYNGEE. Molecular-barcoded quantitative 5'-RACE produced these TCR beta libraries. Using its own MiXCR run on the 5' RACE reads, TCRdb lists one record per CDR3 protein. The repertoire consists of hundreds of thousands of distinct CDR3 sequences, with more than 9.5% occurring once and the leading ten covering about 6.5%. V and J are TRBV9 and TRBJ2-3, with a weak D call TRBD2 (6 bases). The clonotype was recovered from a male donor with ankylosing spondylitis. Sequenced input: blood, either unsorted or a sorted T cell fraction (not recorded which). The CDR3 protein is CASSVAISGMISTDTQYF. CDR3 coding DNA: TGTGCCAGCAGCGTAGCGATTAGCGGCATGATTTCCACAGATACGCAGTATTTT.